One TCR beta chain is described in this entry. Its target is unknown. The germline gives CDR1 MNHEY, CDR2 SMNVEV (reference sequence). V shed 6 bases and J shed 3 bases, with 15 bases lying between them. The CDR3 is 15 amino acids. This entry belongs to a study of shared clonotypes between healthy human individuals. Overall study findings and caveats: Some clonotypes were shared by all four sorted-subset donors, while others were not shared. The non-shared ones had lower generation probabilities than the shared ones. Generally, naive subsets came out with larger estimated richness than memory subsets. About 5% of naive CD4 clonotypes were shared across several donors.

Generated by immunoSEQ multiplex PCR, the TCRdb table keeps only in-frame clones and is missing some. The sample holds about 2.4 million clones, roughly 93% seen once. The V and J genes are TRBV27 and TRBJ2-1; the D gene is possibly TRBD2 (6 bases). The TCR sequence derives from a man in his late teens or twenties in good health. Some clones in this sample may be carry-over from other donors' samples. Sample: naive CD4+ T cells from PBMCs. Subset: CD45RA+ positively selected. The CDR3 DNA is TGTGCCAGCAGCAGGGTCGGGAGAAACTACAATGAGCAGTTCTTC. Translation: CASSRVGRNYNEQFF.